What follows is one T cell receptor beta chain and its context. Its specificity is not known. The data were obtained in a study of early T cells in non-severe SARS-CoV-2 infection. Study summary: The chains were unpaired, and the sequenced material was bulk RNA from unsorted whole blood. Study-level results: VDJdb matches were skewed toward anti-spike CD8 T cell responses.

The junction had 6 bases not matched to a gene; V was cut back by 0 bases and J by 10 bases. This CDR3 comprises 14 residues. Germline lookup yields CDR1 SGDLS and CDR2 YYNGEE. Individual cDNA molecules were tagged with unique molecular identifiers. MiXCR, applied by TCRdb to the 5' RACE reads, yields one record per CDR3 protein. The sample carries 85,000 to 95,000 distinct CDR3 sequences, 16% recorded once. The chain joins TRBV9 to TRBJ2-1; 8 bases match TRBD2. This clonotype was obtained from an adult who was a healthcare worker with PCR-confirmed SARS-CoV-2 infection or an uninfected control (not recorded which). Sequenced material: whole blood, taken at baseline. The CDR3 loop reads CASSVAGGSDEQFF. In DNA form, the CDR3 reads TGTGCCAGCAGCGTAGCGGGAGGGTCTGACGAGCAGTTCTTC.